This entry features one TCR beta chain sequence. The length of the CDR3 is 14 residues. V lost 3 bases and J lost 1, with 8 bases in between. Per the germline V gene, CDR1 is ENHRY and CDR2 is SYGVKD. This record belongs to a study of patients and donors after allogeneic stem cell transplantation. MiXCR, run by TCRdb on the RT-PCR reads, gives a single entry per CDR3 protein. This table has more than 850,000 distinct CDR3 sequences, approximately 19% appearing once. Sequencing was performed on blood, either unsorted or a sorted T cell fraction (not recorded which). V is TRBV10-3 and J is TRBJ2-3; D unresolved. This sequence originates from a human donor who was either an allogeneic HSCT recipient or a stem cell or donor lymphocyte infusion donor (not recorded which). It is not recorded whose cells these are; they may come from a transplant donor. CDR3 in DNA: TGTGCCATCAGTGAAAGAGTCCGCACAGATACGCAGTATTTT. Its protein product is CAISERVRTDTQYF.